One sample yielded the 17 T cell receptor beta chains listed below, sequenced in a study of CD8+ T cells in alopecia areata. Extracted RNA was reverse transcribed, and the resulting cDNA served as sequencing template. Profiled with immunoSEQ multiplex PCR; TCRdb holds only in-frame clones, not every one. Here the sample spans about 190,000 clones, around 60% being singletons. The sample's treatment: oral pan-JAK inhibitor, 5-10 mg twice daily. The input for sequencing was CD4+ T cells sorted from blood, taken at week 4, from a patient treated with tofacitinib. Source of these receptors: a human donor with alopecia areata.

The chain has TRBV28 and TRBJ2-6; 7 bases line up with TRBD2. Germline CDR1 and CDR2: MDHEN and SYDVKM. The CDR3 is made up of 15 amino acids. Trimming removed 7 bases from V and 3 bases from J; junction bases left unmatched: 6. In DNA form, the CDR3 reads TGTGCCAGCACCTGGGGAGGGAGTGGGGCCAACGTCCTGACTTTC. Amino acids: CASTWGGSGANVLTF. Full variable domain (outside the CDR3, taken from reference TRBV28 and TRBJ2-6): DVKVTQSSRYLVKRTGEKVFLECVQDMDHENMFWYRQDPGLGLRLIYFSYDVKMKEKGDIPEGYSVSREKKERFSLILESASTNQTSMYLCASTWGGSGANVLTFGAGSRLTVL.

This sequence joins TRBV7-2 and TRBJ1-4, with D maybe TRBD1 (6 bases). V gave up 5 bases and J gave up 2 bases, with 12 bases separating them. The CDR3 is 15 amino acids. Per the germline V gene, CDR1 is SGHTA and CDR2 is FQGNSA. This CDR3 reads CASSPQGMTNEKLFF. The CDR3 coding sequence is TGTGCCAGCAGCCCCCAGGGGATGACTAATGAAAAACTGTTTTTT. Looking up the rest from reference TRBV7-2 and TRBJ1-4 gives the full variable domain: GAGVSQSPSNKVTEKGKDVELRCDPISGHTALYWYRQSLGQGLEFLIYFQGNSAPDKSGLPSDRFSAERTGGSVSTLTIQRTQQEDSAVYLCASSPQGMTNEKLFFGSGTQLSVL.

This clone was seen only a few times. This chain joins TRBV30 and TRBJ2-3; possible D gene TRBD2, 6 bases. CDR3 length: 16 residues. CDR1 GTSNPN and CDR2 SVGIG come from the germline V gene (reference sequence). The V end was cut by 4 bases, the J end by 4 bases, with 21 bases between. CDR3: CAWTYRTTGLPDTQYF. Here the CDR3 DNA reads TGTGCCTGGACCTATCGAACCACGGGACTTCCAGATACGCAGTATTTT.

The rearrangement joins TRBV18 to TRBJ2-1, with TRBD2 matching over 9 bases. CDR1 and CDR2 (germline): KGHSH, LQKENI. V dropped 6 bases and J dropped 5; count of bases not matched to a gene: 5. The CDR3 has 14 amino acids. CDR3 sequence reads: CASSSGLAHNEQFF. In DNA form, the CDR3 reads TGTGCCAGCTCTTCGGGACTAGCCCACAATGAGCAGTTCTTC.

The V call is TRBV14, the J call TRBJ2-3; D ambiguous. Per germline, CDR1 SGHDN and CDR2 FVKESK. With 0 bases removed from V and 6 bases from J, the gap between germline ends came to 10 bases. The CDR3 is 14 residues long. In DNA form, the CDR3 reads TGTGCCAGCAGCCAAGATTCAAATAGGGATACGCAGTATTTT. It translates to CASSQDSNRDTQYF.

This rearrangement joins TRBV29-1 to TRBJ1-2; TRBD1 agrees at 10 bases. J lost 8 bases, V lost 7 bases, and 10 bases had no gene match. There are 13 residues in the CDR3. Germline loops: CDR1 SQVTM, CDR2 ANQGSEA. CDR3 amino acids: CSGRDRGEGGYTF. The CDR3 nucleotides are TGCAGCGGCCGGGACAGGGGAGAAGGAGGCTACACCTTC. The full variable domain, completed using reference TRBV29-1 and TRBJ1-2, is SAVISQKPSRDICQRGTSLTIQCQVDSQVTMMFWYRQQPGQSLTLIATANQGSEATYESGFVIDKFPISRPNLTFSTLTVSNMSPEDSSIYLCSGRDRGEGGYTFGSGTRLTVV.

The gene calls are TRBV27 and TRBJ2-6, with 9 bases that match TRBD1. The CDR3 is made up of 18 amino acids. Unmatched junction bases numbered 13, after V lost 7 bases and J lost 3 bases. Germline assignment: CDR1 MNHEY and CDR2 SMNVEV (reference sequence). CDR3 in DNA: TGTGCCAGCATGCTCTCACAGGGGGCGGGGTATGGGGCCAACGTCCTGACTTTC. Amino acid sequence: CASMLSQGAGYGANVLTF.

The chain carries TRBV29-1 and TRBJ2-7; 8 bases align to TRBD2. The CDR3 loop spans 14 amino acids. Germline values: CDR1 SQVTM, CDR2 ANQGSEA. The V and J ends lost 6 bases and 3 bases, in that order; junction bases with no gene match: 10. CDR3 in DNA: TGCAGCGTCGCGGAGGGAAGCGGGAGCTACGAGCAGTACTTC. It translates to CSVAEGSGSYEQYF.

The chain recombines TRBV7-2 with TRBJ2-7; D unclear. Germline values: CDR1 SGHTA, CDR2 FQGNSA. The CDR3 consists of 12 residues. The ends were cut back, 8 bases at V and 4 bases at J, with 12 bases in the middle. Here the CDR3 DNA reads TGTGCCAGCTCCCAAAGTTCGTACGAGCAGTACTTC. It is translated as CASSQSSYEQYF.

CDR3 bases: TGTGCCAGCTCTCCGACAGGGGGGCAAGAGACCCAGTACTTC. It encodes CASSPTGGQETQYF. This sequence joins TRBV18 and TRBJ2-5; 9 bases align to TRBD1. The V gene's germline CDR1 is KGHSH and CDR2 LQKENI. This CDR3 has 14 amino acids. After removal of 6 bases from V and 2 bases from J, the junction contained 4 bases not matched to a gene.

This clone appeared a few times. The chain joins TRBV11-2 to TRBJ2-2; D is uncertain. The germline V gene has CDR1 SGHAT and CDR2 FQNNGV. The CDR3 covers 16 residues. V lost 3 bases and J lost 0, with 11 bases in between. In DNA form, the CDR3 reads TGTGCCAGCAGCTTCATAGGATTTCCGAACACCGGGGAGCTGTTTTTT. This translates into CASSFIGFPNTGELFF.

The chain has TRBV14 and TRBJ2-6; 10 positions agree with TRBD2. CDR1 SGHDN and CDR2 FVKESK come from the germline V gene. J gave up 0 bases and V 3 bases, and 5 bases lay outside the gene matches. The CDR3 totals 18 residues. The CDR3 bases are TGTGCCAGCAGCCAGTGGACTAGCGGAAGCTCTGGGGCCAACGTCCTGACTTTC. Translated, it gives CASSQWTSGSSGANVLTF.

This clone has a handful of counts. This chain connects TRBV4-3 to TRBJ2-6; D gene ambiguous. CDR1 and CDR2 from the germline V gene are LGHNA and YSLEER. V lost 1 base and J 0 bases, leaving 10 bases between the germline ends. The CDR3 runs to 17 residues. CDR3 sequence: CASSQGSRPSGANVLTF. CDR3 DNA: TGCGCCAGCAGCCAAGGAAGCAGGCCCTCTGGGGCCAACGTCCTGACTTTC.

This clone has just one count. The chain combines TRBV14 with TRBJ2-5, with D tentatively TRBD1 or TRBD2 (5 bases each). Trimming removed 4 bases from V and 1 base from J, with 34 bases in between. The CDR3 has 22 residues. Per the germline V gene, CDR1 is SGHDN and CDR2 is FVKESK. The CDR3 reads CASSRRASMGTDLLRAQETQYF. The CDR3 DNA is TGTGCCAGCAGCCGACGAGCGTCAATGGGGACCGACCTCTTACGAGCCCAAGAGACCCAGTACTTC.

The chain has TRBV6-9 and TRBJ2-7, with D possibly being TRBD2 (5 bases). V gave up 2 bases and J gave up 6 bases, with 20 bases separating them. CDR1 MNHGY and CDR2 SVAAGI come from the germline V gene. The length of the CDR3 is 16 residues. CDR3 coding DNA: TGTGCCAGCAGTTATCCGCAGCCGTCGGGTGGGAGCGAGCAGTACTTC. Translation: CASSYPQPSGGSEQYF.

The V and J genes are TRBV5-1 and TRBJ2-5; 10 nucleotides align to TRBD2. CDR3 size: 14 residues. Germline V gene sequence: CDR1 SGHRS, CDR2 YFSETQ. Losses at the gene ends were 7 bases for V and 4 bases for J; bases not matched to a gene: 7. CDR3 protein: CASCLAGVSETQYF. The CDR3, as DNA: TGCGCCAGCTGCCTAGCGGGAGTTTCAGAGACCCAGTACTTC.

Here the CDR3 reads CASRSTGGHPTQYF. In DNA form, the CDR3 reads TGTGCCAGCAGGTCGACCGGGGGGCATCCGACCCAGTACTTC. The chain has TRBV25-1 and TRBJ2-5, with a possible D match to TRBD2 (7 bases). Looked up from germline, CDR1 is MGHDK and CDR2 is SYGVNS. The CDR3 covers 14 residues. The V and J ends lost 6 bases and 7 bases respectively, with 18 bases between them.